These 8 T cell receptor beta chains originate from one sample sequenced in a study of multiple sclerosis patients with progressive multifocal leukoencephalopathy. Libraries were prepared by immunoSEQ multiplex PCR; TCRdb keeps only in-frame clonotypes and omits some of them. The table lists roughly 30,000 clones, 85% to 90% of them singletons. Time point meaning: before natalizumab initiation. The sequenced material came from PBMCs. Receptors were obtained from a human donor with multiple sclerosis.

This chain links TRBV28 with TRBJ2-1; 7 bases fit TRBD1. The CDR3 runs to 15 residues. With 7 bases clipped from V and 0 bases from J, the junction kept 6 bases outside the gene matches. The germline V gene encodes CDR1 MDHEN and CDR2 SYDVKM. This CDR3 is CASNPGQSSYNEQFF. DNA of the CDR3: TGTGCCAGCAACCCGGGACAGAGCTCCTACAATGAGCAGTTCTTC.

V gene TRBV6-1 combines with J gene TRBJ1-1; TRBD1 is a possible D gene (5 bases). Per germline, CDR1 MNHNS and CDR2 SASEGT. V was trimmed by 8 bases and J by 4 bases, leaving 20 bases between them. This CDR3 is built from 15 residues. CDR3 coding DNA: TGTGCCAGCCTAGCGGGGGGTTCATTGTCCACTGAAGCTTTCTTT. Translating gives CASLAGGSLSTEAFF.

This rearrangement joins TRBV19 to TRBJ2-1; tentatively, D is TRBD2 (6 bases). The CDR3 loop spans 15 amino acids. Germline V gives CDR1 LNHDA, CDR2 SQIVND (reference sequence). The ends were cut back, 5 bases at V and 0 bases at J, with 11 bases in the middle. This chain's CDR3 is CASSWGLLSYNEQFF. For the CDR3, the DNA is TGTGCCAGTAGTTGGGGACTTCTCTCCTACAATGAGCAGTTCTTC.

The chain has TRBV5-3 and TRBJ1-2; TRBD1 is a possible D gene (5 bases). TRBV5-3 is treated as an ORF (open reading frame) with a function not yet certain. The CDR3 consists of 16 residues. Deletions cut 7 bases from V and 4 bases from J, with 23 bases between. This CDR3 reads CARPDLWLGPGYGYTF. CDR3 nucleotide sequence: TGTGCCAGACCCGACCTATGGTTGGGACCGGGCTATGGCTACACCTTC.

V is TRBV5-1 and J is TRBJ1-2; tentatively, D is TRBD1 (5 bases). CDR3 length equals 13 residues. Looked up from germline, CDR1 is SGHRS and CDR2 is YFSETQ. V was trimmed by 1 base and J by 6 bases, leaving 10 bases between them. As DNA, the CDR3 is TGCGCCAGCAGCTTGCAGGGAACGGATGGCTACACCTTC. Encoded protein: CASSLQGTDGYTF.

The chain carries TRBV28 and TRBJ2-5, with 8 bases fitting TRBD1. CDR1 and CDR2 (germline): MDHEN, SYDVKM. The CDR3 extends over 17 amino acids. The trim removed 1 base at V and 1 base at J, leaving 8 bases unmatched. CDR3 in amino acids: CASSLSGVRGPQETQYF. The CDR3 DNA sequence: TGTGCCAGCAGTTTATCCGGCGTCAGGGGGCCCCAAGAGACCCAGTACTTC.

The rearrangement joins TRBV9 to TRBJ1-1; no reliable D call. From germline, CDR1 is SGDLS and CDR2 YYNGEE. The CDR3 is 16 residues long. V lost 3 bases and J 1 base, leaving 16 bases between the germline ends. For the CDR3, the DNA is TGTGCCAGCAGCGAGGTCTCGAGAGACCAGAACACTGAAGCTTTCTTT. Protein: CASSEVSRDQNTEAFF.

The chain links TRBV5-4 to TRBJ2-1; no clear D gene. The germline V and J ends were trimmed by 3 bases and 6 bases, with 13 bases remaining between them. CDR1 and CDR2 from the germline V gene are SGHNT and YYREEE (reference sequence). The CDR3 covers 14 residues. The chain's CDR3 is CASSYLSGLNEQFF. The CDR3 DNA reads TGTGCCAGCAGCTATCTGTCAGGCCTCAATGAGCAGTTCTTC.